The T cell receptor (beta chain) described here comes from a study of cytomegalovirus exposure and HLA in healthy donors. Study background: T cells numbering about 200 million yielded more than 95 million unique TCR beta sequences in an earlier analysis. General study findings and limits: Trimming of TCR beta V- and J-genes showed a link, identified in a later analysis, to a missense DCLRE1C variant.

Amplification used 60 Vbeta primers and 13 Jbeta primers. Profiled with immunoSEQ multiplex PCR; TCRdb holds only in-frame clones, not every one. The sample has tens of thousands of clones, over 75% seen once. Germline CDR1 is MNHEY and CDR2 is SMNVEV (reference sequence). The CDR3 runs to 16 residues. V lost 6 bases and J lost 0, with 15 bases in between. This clone was picked up a small number of times. Its antigen is undetermined. This clonotype was sampled from a girl aged 2 to 9 in good health and CMV-seropositive. Sequencing input: PBMCs. J is TRBJ2-1 and V is TRBV27; TRBD2 might be the D (5 bases). The CDR3 loop reads CASRPPGGSSYNEQFF. The DNA for the CDR3 is TGTGCCAGCAGACCCCCCGGCGGGTCCTCCTACAATGAGCAGTTCTTC.